This TCR beta chain was recorded in a study of early stage breast cancer tumors. The study, taken as a whole, reports: Blood repertoires resembled normal breast more than tumor. Bulk DNA sequencing of unsorted cells missed chain pairing and markers. Compared with adjacent normal breast tissue, tumors showed approximately 2.5-fold greater T cell density and higher clonality.

CDR1 and CDR2 (germline): WSHSY, SAAADI. V lost 5 bases and J lost 5; bases outside the gene matches: 6. The CDR3 is 14 amino acids. By share of the sample, this clone is hyperexpanded. Its specificity is unknown. Often about 95-310 mg of normal breast tissue was needed for DNA. Produced via immunoSEQ multiplex PCR; TCRdb's table is partial and in-frame only. Among approximately 1,500 clones listed, around 77% were seen once. The source of this sequence is a person aged 45 to 59 with breast cancer. Sequenced input: normal breast tissue next to the tumor. The gene calls are TRBV10-2 and TRBJ1-1; 9 nucleotides match TRBD1. In nucleotides, the CDR3 is TGCGCCAGCAGTTGGACAGGGGTTGGAACTGAAGCTTTCTTT. This sequence encodes CASSWTGVGTEAFF.